This T cell receptor (beta chain) was identified during a study of T-cell memory formation after mild COVID-19 (dated by TCRdb to the early 2020s). Turning to the overall study: TCR sequence clusters from the two donors were largely donor specific. The cohort comprised two young, previously healthy adult volunteers, one female and one male. T-cell clones expanding and contracting after mild COVID-19 in a couple of donors were tracked by longitudinal TCRalpha and TCRbeta repertoire sequencing.

TCRdb shows the sequencer as Illumina NovaSeq 6000. cDNA libraries for TCRalpha and TCRbeta were prepared by 5'RACE using constant-segment primers, with sample barcodes and unique molecular identifiers added. RNA was extracted from every sample with Trizol reagent. The libraries were amplified in two PCR steps, and the second step added a second sample barcode and Illumina TruSeq adapters. Libraries were sequenced on an Illumina NovaSeq with 2 x 150 bp paired-end reads. From the authors' description of their analysis: The reads were demultiplexed and collapsed into UMI-guided consensus sequences using migec v1.2.7. Using mixcr v2.1.11, UMI consensuses were aligned to TRA and TRB V and J templates and then assembled into clonotypes. Clonotypes were classified as expanded or contracted when called significant by both edgeR and NoisET, with noise models trained on biological replicates. For edgeR calls, the cutoffs were a false discovery rate-adjusted p below 0.01 and a log2 fold-change threshold of 1. As an exploratory analysis of dynamics, max-normalized trajectories of the 1000 most abundant clonotypes were examined with PCA combined with hierarchical clustering. Separately sequenced CD4+ and CD8+ repertoires were used to assign a CD4 or CD8 phenotype to each responding clone. Using fastp trimming at Q25 and MiXCR clonotype assembly, TCRdb reanalyzed the public sequencing data and kept in-frame beta chains. Each entry merges the rows of one CDR3 protein and shows their most common DNA and genes. None of the V and J calls come from the authors' own analysis; TCRdb made them. This sample lists more than 100,000 distinct CDR3 sequences; over 15% were detected once. The top ten constitute 5.2% of the sample.

PBMCs were isolated by Ficoll-Paque density gradient centrifugation. Broad study findings and their caveats: Only a couple of mild cases were covered in the study, and larger cohorts including severe cases with pre-infection samples were considered necessary. The detection of some responding clones in pre-infection memory suggests that pre-existing cross-reactive memory T cells joined the SARS-CoV-2 response. From day 15 to 85, contracting clones showed balanced CD4/CD8 phenotypes, whereas a second wave of clones that expanded from day 15 to 37 leaned towards CD4+. The second-wave clones that peaked on day 37 were not confirmed to be SARS-CoV-2 specific. Contracting CD4+ clones turned up mainly in the CM and EM memory subsets, whereas EMRA was where CD8+ clones were enriched.

Points on this clonotype: Its target antigen remains unknown. Within one base of it there is no much larger clone, and no base qualities were kept.

Deletion took 4 bases off V and 0 bases off J, with a span of 8 bases between the germline ends. Taken from cysteine to phenylalanine, the CDR3 has 14 residues. Only the CDR3 DNA stays, 42 bases, in frame from base 1. As encoded in the germline V gene, CDR1 is SGHTA while CDR2 is FQGNSA. This sequence was found in a man aged 18 to 35 who had mild COVID-19 (a few samples of this study predate the infection). The sample titles of this study are shuffled in the database, so cell type and time point are left out; the donor was told from shared clones. This receptor chain uses TRBV7-2 and TRBJ2-3; the D gene cannot be resolved reliably. The specimen was PBMCs or a T cell subset sorted from them (not recorded which). The CDR3 in this case is CASSSDSSTDTQYF. In nucleotides, the sequence is TGTGCCAGCAGCTCAGATTCTAGCACAGATACGCAGTATTTT.